This T cell receptor (beta chain) was sequenced in a study of cytomegalovirus exposure and HLA in healthy donors (dated by TCRdb to about 2017). General notes on the study: An earlier analysis of roughly 500 of the donors reported 250 to 300 Gb of sequence data and 117 million unique TCR beta sequences from about 179 million T cells. Using immunosequencing, the study profiled T cell repertoires from 666 subjects and related those repertoires to cytomegalovirus serostatus. Four to six DR-DQ haplotypes were handled as single units for association and clustering because linkage in the cohort was strong. Class I and class II HLA loci were covered by the typing at four-digit resolution. A separate validation cohort of over 95 different subjects was used in addition to the 666-subject first cohort. The number of typed donors differed by locus: about 620-640 for A, B, C, DRB1 and DQB1; 522 for DQA1; around 610 for DPA1; and some 430 for DPB1. In an earlier analysis of 587 of the donors, high-throughput TCR beta sequencing was used to judge whether each TCR beta V gene segment behaved as functional or pseudogenic. The study was designed to test whether signatures of past pathogen exposure could be identified by cataloging public T cell receptors. Rather than drawing on any new phenotypic data, the later analysis identified candidate immune exposures from TCR beta sequences and the way those sequences occurred across donors. About 280 gigabases of sequencing data and roughly 80 million unique TCR sequences made up an early release that covered 640 HLA-typed donors. A later genetic analysis took genome-wide SNP genotypes for about 55% of the 666 donors and used that subset as a discovery cohort. All discovery cohort repertoires had been generated using a single sequencing platform. Among 398 genotyped donors of the cohort, an average of around 240,000 unique TCR beta nucleotide sequences were sequenced per donor, 15% to 20% of them non-productive. Of the roughly 400 genotyped donors, 65% to 90% fell in the genetic ancestry cluster associated with self-reported Caucasian donors. Donor age, sex, ethnicity and CMV serostatus were compiled together with the repertoire data. A later analysis re-examined previously published TCR beta repertoires from more than 550 donors and added high-resolution HLA genotyping to investigate patterns of TCR occurrence. High-throughput TCR immunosequencing, statistical association of individual TCRs with disease status, and machine learning were combined to predict cytomegalovirus infection status.

Receptor amplification or capture employed the immunoSEQ multiplex PCR assay. A mixture of 60 forward primers for TCR Vbeta segments and 13 reverse primers for TCR Jbeta segments was used in the multiplex PCR. The CDR3 region of rearranged TCR beta genes was amplified from genomic DNA with a multiplex PCR assay. The Illumina HiSeq System was used to sequence the amplified TCR beta libraries as 87-base-pair reads. From the authors' description of their analysis: In a later analysis, 70 million to 95 million unique TCR beta chains were counted across the roughly 610 repertoires, and about 10 million of these chains were shared by at least two donors. To remove PCR and sequencing errors, raw reads were error-corrected and collapsed into unique sequences using a nearest-neighbor algorithm that merged closely related sequences. CDR3 sequences were aligned to IMGT reference sequences to assign V, D and J gene segments. Each retained sequence needed at least a six-nucleotide match to both a V gene segment and a J gene segment. Rearrangements were called productive when the CDR3 lacked stop codons and stayed in frame with V and J; all others were non-productive. Following IMGT convention, CDR3 was defined as the stretch from the second conserved V-encoded cysteine up to the conserved J-encoded phenylalanine. Sequences without an unambiguous match to a single V gene segment were excluded from the earlier analysis of over 500 of the donors. In an earlier analysis of 587 of the donors, V segments were called functional above 56.7% productive rearrangements and were called segregating when the between-donor standard deviation exceeded 5%. A statistical classification framework was built for diagnosing cytomegalovirus status from the catalog of TCR beta chain sequences. In a later analysis, TCR nucleotide sequences were compared against IMGT/GENE-DB human TR gene sequences so that V and J genes could be assigned. The TCRdist pipeline was used in a later analysis to assign CDR3 sequences and most-parsimonious VDJ recombination scenarios. In a later analysis, each TCR beta chain was defined by its CDR3 amino acid sequence together with its V-gene family, and reads lacking a unique V-gene family were excluded. In a later analysis, around 600 highly shared, low-generation-probability nucleotide sequences were removed to address suspected cross-contamination and a sequencing artifact. For each public chain, a later analysis derived a clonal expansion index from normalized ranks of inferred template counts within each repertoire. In a later analysis, generation probabilities were computed using a VDJ recombination model fitted to out-of-frame rearrangements, and the results were checked against IGoR. Hypergeometric tests were used in a later analysis to score TCR-TCR, TCR-HLA and TCR-CMV co-occurrence, with a repertoire-size bias correction applied to the TCR pairs. False discovery rates were estimated in a later analysis by permuting HLA or CMV assignments 20 times. In a later analysis, co-occurring TCRs were grouped using DBSCAN, with TCRdist sequence similarity added in when clustering inside HLA-allele-positive subsets. Co-occurrence clustering excluded repertoires with fewer than 30,000 or more than 120,000 public chains, plus five with anomalous nucleotide sharing. Imported from immuneACCESS, the table was reduced by TCRdb to in-frame sequences with V and J called. These copies leave out some clones; in studies compared against another copy, an unresolved V gene accounts for under half, and the cause of the remainder is not known. That table supplies the V and J calls and clone size; D and trimming were determined from the DNA. The sample profile shows more than 80,000 clones; over 70% of them were found once. Jointly, the top ten make up about 1.2% of the sample.

The trim is 6 bases for V and 2 bases for J, with a gap of 21 bases between the germline ends. The CDR3 numbers 17 residues from cysteine through phenylalanine. Only CDR3 DNA remains: 51 bases, in frame from the first base. From a lookup of the germline V gene, CDR1 and CDR2 are MDHEN and SYDVKM. As regards this clone: What this receptor recognizes is not known. No much larger clone is present one base from it, and per-base qualities are unavailable.

The cohort was made up of 666 healthy bone marrow donors. All cohort members were sampled while nominally healthy, although unrecorded immune exposures were likely present. The donor was CMV seropositive and belonged to the group of over 250 seropositive cohort members. A peripheral blood sample was collected from each donor, and TCR beta sequencing was performed on peripheral blood mononuclear cells. Genomic DNA extraction from the blood cell samples was performed with the Qiagen DNeasy Blood Extraction Kit. The research as a whole found: According to a later analysis, TCR association rates differed among HLA loci, with DRB1 alleles showing the most associated TCRs and HLA-C alleles showing the fewest. The only immune exposure information available for the cohort was CMV serostatus. A further reported finding was that TCR beta sequences accurately predicted the HLA-A and HLA-B alleles for most subjects in the first cohort. In a later analysis, several top co-occurrence clusters were reported to appear linked to parvovirus B19, influenza, CMV and Epstein-Barr virus. Roughly 15 rarely observed V segments, including chromosome 9 orphons, were excluded from the earlier analysis of about 610 of the donors because counts were too low. A cluster of highly shared sequence variants was judged likely to represent a technical artifact of the sequencing pipeline. Most CMV-associated TCR beta chains appeared to be HLA-restricted in a later analysis, and the HLA associations seemed to be driven largely by CMV exposure. In an earlier analysis of approximately 590 of the donors, most TCR beta V segments were observed in productive rearrangements about 87% or about 30% of the time, broadly matching IMGT annotations. Most TCR sequences were observed very rarely across donors, whereas some public TCRs were present in many individuals. A later analysis found that HLA-associated TCR beta chains were more clonally expanded and had lower generation probabilities than equally common non-associated chains. In this cohort, only TCR beta chains were sequenced, and detectable features were limited by the absence of alpha or paired-chain data. An association between a missense DCLRE1C variant and V-gene and J-gene trimming of TCR beta chains was found in a later genetic analysis and replicated in an independent cohort. Cytomegalovirus status was reported to be diagnosed by the classifier with high specificity and sensitivity in both the original and validation cohorts. Roughly uniform sequencing depth across donors was assumed in presence/absence analyses, although this assumption may not hold. A later genetic analysis reported fewer N-insertions in productive TCRs among donors in an Asian-associated ancestry cluster than the roughly 700-donor mean. According to the authors, the approach could potentially be generalized to other disease states and immunological phenotypes. The study gave a list of 150 to 200 TCR beta chains associated with cytomegalovirus. A few of the identified cytomegalovirus-associated TCR beta chains were confirmed in vitro to be specific for cytomegalovirus antigens. The 87-base-pair reads could not distinguish some IMGT-functional V segments, including TRBV6-2 and TRBV6-3, so those segments were excluded. Because HLA typing was unavailable for some donors at each locus, only the typed subset was used in association tests. Specific HLA alleles were associated with 15,000 to 20,000 TCR beta sequences at a false discovery rate of 0.05 in a later analysis. Linkage disequilibrium might explain the correlated functional status among segregating V segments, but an unknown experimental factor could not be excluded. Strong co-occurrence of HLA alleles, especially DR and DQ, made assigning TCR associations to individual alleles difficult.

This sequence was found in a girl aged 2-10 years in good health and CMV-seropositive. The rearranged chain carries TRBV28 and TRBJ2-3; the D segment could be TRBD2, given 6 matching bases. The sample comprised PBMCs. The base sequence is TGTGCCAGCAGCGGGACTTATAGTACTAGCTTCACAGATACGCAGTATTTT. Its protein is CASSGTYSTSFTDTQYF.